This T cell receptor (beta chain) was captured by sequencing in a study of blood T cell repertoires in COVID-19. Study at large: Samples representing acute and convalescent COVID-19 were sourced from the United States, Italy and Spain.

In the source study's methods: Reference gene primer amplification gave nucleated cell count estimates. Assay used: immunoSEQ multiplex PCR; TCRdb lists only in-frame clones, some missing. Clone size and the V and J calls come from that table; the DNA yielded D and trimming. Altogether over 150,000 clones are present, over 75% being singletons, with the ten largest covering roughly 19%. The CDR3 is made up of 19 amino acids. Germline V gene sequence: CDR1 MGHRA, CDR2 YSYEKL. Trimming cost V 4 bases and J 9 bases; bases outside gene matches: 20. Seattle participants joined during active infection and were tracked over time.

The TCR comes from a man in his fifties or sixties with COVID-19, enrolled during active disease. The rearrangement joins TRBV4-1 to TRBJ2-1, with TRBD2 matching over 11 bases. What was sequenced was peripheral blood. The CDR3 spells CASSPGERIGTSGAPEQFF. Here the CDR3 DNA reads TGCGCCAGCAGCCCAGGGGAGAGGATCGGGACTAGCGGTGCCCCTGAGCAGTTCTTC.